A selection of T cell receptor beta chains follows, all from one sample in a study of blood T cell repertoires in COVID-19. The method was immunoSEQ multiplex PCR; TCRdb's version includes in-frame clones alone and lacks a portion of them. The repertoire holds 270,000 or so clones, with 84% as singletons. The sample taken for sequencing was peripheral blood. These receptors all come from a human donor in a cohort sampled during active COVID-19. Both conserved end residues are part of each CDR3. D genes are given only for firm matches. Size values are once, few and many counts, or a class for expanded clones, and some rows have none.

>TRBD2|TRBJ2-7|TRBV5-1|.
CASSPTSGLPYEQYF
TGCGCCAGCAGCCCGACTAGCGGGCTCCCCTACGAGCAGTACTTC
>.|TRBJ1-4|TRBV7-2|.
CASSLAEGDFNEKLFF
TGTGCCAGCAGCTTAGCGGAGGGAGACTTTAATGAAAAACTGTTTTTT
>.|TRBJ2-7|TRBV21-1|.
CASSKWPPQASSYEQYF
TGTGCCAGCAGCAAATGGCCTCCCCAGGCGAGCTCCTACGAGCAGTACTTC
>TRBD1|TRBJ1-2|TRBV28|.
CASKTDRGAAYGYTF
TGTGCCAGCAAAACGGACAGGGGGGCGGCCTATGGCTACACCTTC
>.|TRBJ2-3|TRBV19|.
CASTPGGKGTDTQYF
TGTGCCAGTACCCCAGGGGGGAAAGGCACAGATACGCAGTATTTT
>.|TRBJ1-2|TRBV19|.
CASSIAAAGGLNGYTF
TGTGCCAGTAGTATAGCCGCCGCCGGGGGATTGAACGGCTACACCTTC
>.|TRBJ1-1|TRBV7-2|.
CASSLGANTEAFF
TGTGCCAGCAGCTTAGGGGCAAACACTGAAGCTTTCTTT
>.|TRBJ1-6|TRBV9|many
CASSVTDNSPLHF
TGTGCCAGCAGCGTAACAGATAATTCACCCCTCCACTTT
>.|TRBJ1-2|TRBV6-5|.
CASRTGSYDGYTF
TGTGCCAGCAGGACAGGTTCTTACGATGGCTACACCTTC
>TRBD2|TRBJ2-3|TRBV7-3|.
CASTRRGGGRDTQYF
TGTGCCAGCACCCGTCGTGGCGGGGGTAGAGATACGCAGTATTTT
>TRBD2|TRBJ2-1|TRBV20-1|.
CSASFLAGGEQFF
TGCAGTGCTAGTTTCCTAGCGGGGGGGGAGCAGTTCTTC
>TRBD2|TRBJ2-1|TRBV13|.
CASSPGRLAAHNEQFF
TGTGCCAGCAGCCCAGGGCGGCTAGCGGCCCACAATGAGCAGTTCTTC
>TRBD2|TRBJ2-7|TRBV10-3|.
CAISETASGSYEQYF
TGTGCCATCAGTGAGACGGCTAGCGGGAGCTACGAGCAGTACTTC
>.|TRBJ2-1|TRBV7-9|.
CASSLARGAFTYNEQFF
TGTGCCAGCAGCTTAGCGCGGGGAGCTTTTACCTACAATGAGCAGTTCTTC
>.|TRBJ2-2|TRBV19|few
CASSMGAGTSNTGELFF
TGTGCCAGTAGTATGGGGGCTGGGACATCGAACACCGGGGAGCTGTTTTTT
>.|TRBJ2-1|TRBV11-2|.
CASSPSLRGGSYNEQFF
TGTGCCAGCAGCCCAAGTCTTAGGGGGGGCTCCTACAATGAGCAGTTCTTC
>.|TRBJ2-3|TRBV3-1/TRBV3-2|.
CASSQRGRPSQYTDTQYF
TGTGCCAGCAGCCAAAGAGGGAGACCCTCCCAATACACAGATACGCAGTATTTT
>.|TRBJ2-7|TRBV6-5|.
CASSGQRFYEQYF
TGTGCCAGCAGCGGACAGCGGTTCTACGAGCAGTACTTC
>TRBD2|TRBJ2-3|TRBV6-5|.
CASSSQRGNTDTQYF
TGTGCCAGCAGCTCTCAGCGGGGTAACACAGATACGCAGTATTTT
>.|TRBJ2-1|TRBV27|.
CASSPRQVSYNEQFF
TGTGCCAGCAGTCCTCGACAGGTTTCCTACAATGAGCAGTTCTTC
>.|TRBJ2-2|TRBV9|.
CASSATQGSGELFF
TGTGCCAGCAGCGCAACTCAGGGAAGCGGGGAGCTGTTTTTT
>.|TRBJ2-7|TRBV7-2|.
CASSFWGSSYEQYF
TGTGCCAGCAGCTTCTGGGGCAGCTCCTACGAGCAGTACTTC
>TRBD1|TRBJ2-4|TRBV9|.
CASSTGQGKNIQYF
TGTGCCAGCAGCACCGGACAGGGCAAAAACATTCAGTACTTC
>.|TRBJ1-5|TRBV24-1|.
CATSPGGGNQPQHF
TGTGCCACCAGTCCGGGGGGTGGCAATCAGCCCCAGCATTTT
>.|TRBJ1-4|TRBV2|.
CASSERGGEKLFF
TGTGCCAGCAGTGAGAGGGGGGGAGAAAAACTGTTTTTT
>TRBD1|TRBJ1-5|TRBV5-6|few
CASSSGQGGSNQPQHF
TGTGCCAGCAGCTCTGGACAGGGGGGTAGCAATCAGCCCCAGCATTTT
>TRBD1|TRBJ1-1|TRBV29-1|.
CSVEEAGGTEAFF
TGCAGCGTTGAGGAAGCAGGGGGCACTGAAGCTTTCTTT
>.|TRBJ1-4|TRBV4-2|.
CASSPLGGTTNEKLFF
TGTGCCAGCAGCCCCCTGGGAGGCACAACTAATGAAAAACTGTTTTTT
>.|TRBJ1-5|TRBV6-5|.
CASSYFREGQPQHF
TGTGCCAGCAGTTACTTCAGGGAGGGGCAGCCCCAGCATTTT
>.|TRBJ1-5|TRBV6-5|few
CASSSHPGSVGQPQHF
TGTGCCAGCAGTTCCCATCCTGGGAGTGTTGGTCAGCCCCAGCATTTT
>.|TRBJ1-2|TRBV18|.
CASSPLGQPDYGYTF
TGTGCCAGCTCACCACTGGGCCAGCCTGACTATGGCTACACCTTC
>TRBD1|TRBJ1-6|TRBV7-2|.
CASSRKQGADSPLHF
TGTGCCAGCAGCCGGAAACAGGGGGCTGATTCACCCCTCCACTTT
>TRBD2|TRBJ2-3|TRBV11-2|.
CASSHRLAGDNTQYF
TGTGCCAGCAGCCACCGACTAGCGGGAGATAATACGCAGTATTTT
>.|TRBJ2-7|TRBV18|.
CASSPRAAYEQYF
TGTGCCAGCTCACCGCGGGCCGCCTACGAGCAGTACTTC
>.|TRBJ2-1|TRBV15|.
CATSRDWGRVQGSSYNEQFF
TGTGCCACCAGCAGAGATTGGGGTCGGGTTCAGGGATCCTCCTACAATGAGCAGTTCTTC
>TRBD2|TRBJ2-1|TRBV28|.
CASSQGGSSYNEQFF
TGTGCCAGCAGTCAGGGAGGGAGCTCCTACAATGAGCAGTTCTTC
>TRBD2|TRBJ2-5|TRBV5-5|.
CASSVGLAGGPETQYF
TGTGCCAGCAGCGTGGGGTTAGCGGGGGGGCCGGAGACCCAGTACTTC
>TRBD1|TRBJ1-1|TRBV20-1|.
CSASKADPGQVNTEAFF
TGCAGTGCTAGTAAAGCGGACCCGGGACAGGTGAACACTGAAGCTTTCTTT
>TRBD2|TRBJ2-1|TRBV27|.
CASSPLAGVSNEQFF
TGTGCCAGCAGTCCTCTAGCGGGAGTAAGCAATGAGCAGTTCTTC
>.|TRBJ2-1|TRBV5-1|.
CASSLEGNGGNEQFF
TGCGCCAGCAGCTTGGAGGGAAACGGGGGCAATGAGCAGTTCTTC
>TRBD2|TRBJ2-2|TRBV24-1|few
CATSDLRGGSGELFF
TGTGCCACCAGTGATTTAAGAGGCGGGAGCGGGGAGCTGTTTTTT
>TRBD1|TRBJ2-7|TRBV6-6|.
CASSYSMGTAREQYF
TGTGCCAGCAGTTACTCGATGGGGACAGCCCGCGAGCAGTACTTC
>.|TRBJ1-1|TRBV19|once
CASSFTGGRAEAFF
TGTGCCAGTAGTTTTACTGGGGGGAGAGCTGAAGCTTTCTTT
>TRBD1|TRBJ2-7|TRBV7-2|.
CASSLERTGVRYEQYF
TGTGCCAGCAGCTTAGAAAGGACAGGGGTTCGCTACGAGCAGTACTTC
>.|TRBJ1-1|TRBV19|.
CASNIRYSTEAFF
TGTGCCAGTAATATCAGGTATTCCACTGAAGCTTTCTTT
>TRBD2|TRBJ2-3|TRBV3-1/TRBV3-2|few
CASSLASGLTDTQYF
TGTGCCAGCAGCCTTGCTAGCGGGCTCACAGATACGCAGTATTTT
>.|TRBJ1-2|TRBV4-3|.
CASSHSGINYGYTF
TGCGCCAGCAGCCACTCAGGGATTAACTATGGCTACACCTTC
>TRBD1|TRBJ1-6|TRBV11-2|.
CASSSGTGPNSPLHF
TGTGCCAGCAGCTCGGGGACAGGGCCTAATTCACCCCTCCACTTT
>.|TRBJ1-4|TRBV3-1/TRBV3-2|.
CASSHGGGWLFF
TGTGCCAGCAGCCACGGCGGGGGGTGGCTGTTTTTT
>.|TRBJ2-5|TRBV12-3/TRBV12-4|.
CASKLGGGETQYF
TGTGCCAGCAAATTAGGAGGCGGGGAGACCCAGTACTTC
>.|TRBJ1-2|TRBV7-8|.
CASSGGTRLYGYTF
TGTGCCAGCAGCGGAGGGACAAGGCTCTATGGCTACACCTTC
>.|TRBJ2-7|TRBV3-1/TRBV3-2|.
CASTPGGSGSYEQYF
TGTGCCAGCACCCCTGGGGGTAGCGGCTCCTACGAGCAGTACTTC
>TRBD2|TRBJ2-1|TRBV9|.
CASSGGGLAGHNEQFF
TGTGCCAGCAGCGGGGGGGGACTAGCGGGTCACAATGAGCAGTTCTTC
>.|TRBJ1-1|TRBV27|.
CASSLVGHLNTEAFF
TGTGCCAGCAGTTTAGTGGGACACCTAAACACTGAAGCTTTCTTT
>.|TRBJ1-2|TRBV12-3/TRBV12-4|.
CAGRQTGSGGYTF
TGTGCCGGCAGGCAAACAGGGTCAGGTGGCTACACCTTC
>.|TRBJ2-6|TRBV11-2|.
CASSADSSGANVLTF
TGTGCCAGCAGCGCCGATAGCTCTGGGGCCAACGTCCTGACTTTC